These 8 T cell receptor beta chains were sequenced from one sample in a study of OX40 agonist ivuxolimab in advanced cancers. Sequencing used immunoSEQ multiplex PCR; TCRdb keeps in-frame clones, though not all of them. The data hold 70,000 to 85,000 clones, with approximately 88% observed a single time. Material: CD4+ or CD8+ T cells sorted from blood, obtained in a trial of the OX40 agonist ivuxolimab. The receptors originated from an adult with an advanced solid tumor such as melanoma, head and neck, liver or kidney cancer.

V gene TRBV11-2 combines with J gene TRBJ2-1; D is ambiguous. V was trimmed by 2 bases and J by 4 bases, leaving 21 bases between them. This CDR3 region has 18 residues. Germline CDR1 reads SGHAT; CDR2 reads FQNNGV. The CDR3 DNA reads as TGTGCCAGCAGCTTATCGGTCCCTGGGATCCTTCAATACAATGAGCAGTTCTTC. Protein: CASSLSVPGILQYNEQFF.

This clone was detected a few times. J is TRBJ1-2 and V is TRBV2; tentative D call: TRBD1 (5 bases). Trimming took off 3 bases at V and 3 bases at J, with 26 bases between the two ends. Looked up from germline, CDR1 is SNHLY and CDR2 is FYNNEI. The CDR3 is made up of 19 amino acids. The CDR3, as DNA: TGTGCCAGCAGTGACCCCCCGGGACTCTCAAATCGGAGGCACTATGGCTACACCTTC. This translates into CASSDPPGLSNRRHYGYTF.

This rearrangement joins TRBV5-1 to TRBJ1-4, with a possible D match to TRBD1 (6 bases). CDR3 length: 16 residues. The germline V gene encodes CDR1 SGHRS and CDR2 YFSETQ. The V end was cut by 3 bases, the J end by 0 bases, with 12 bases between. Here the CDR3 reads CASSSRGGSTNEKLFF. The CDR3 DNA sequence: TGCGCCAGCAGCTCCCGAGGGGGTTCAACTAATGAAAAACTGTTTTTT.

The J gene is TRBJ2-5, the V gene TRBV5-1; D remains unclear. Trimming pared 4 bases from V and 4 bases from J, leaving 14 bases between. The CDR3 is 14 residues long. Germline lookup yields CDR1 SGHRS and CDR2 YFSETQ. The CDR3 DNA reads TGCGCCAGCAGCCTACGACCCGATCGAGAGACCCAGTACTTC. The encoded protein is CASSLRPDRETQYF.

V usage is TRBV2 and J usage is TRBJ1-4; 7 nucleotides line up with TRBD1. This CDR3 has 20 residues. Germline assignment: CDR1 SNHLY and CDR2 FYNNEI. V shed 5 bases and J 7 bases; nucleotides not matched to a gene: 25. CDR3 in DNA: TGTGCCAGCAGTTCAGCTGCTGACAGGGTGTGGGAATCAAGGAGTGAAAAACTGTTTTTT. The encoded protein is CASSSAADRVWESRSEKLFF.

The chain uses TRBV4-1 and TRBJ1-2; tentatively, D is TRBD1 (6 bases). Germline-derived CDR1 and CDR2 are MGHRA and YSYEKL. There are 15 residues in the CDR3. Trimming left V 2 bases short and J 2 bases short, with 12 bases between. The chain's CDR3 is CASSQITGQNYGYTF. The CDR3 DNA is TGCGCCAGCAGCCAAATAACCGGACAGAACTATGGCTACACCTTC.

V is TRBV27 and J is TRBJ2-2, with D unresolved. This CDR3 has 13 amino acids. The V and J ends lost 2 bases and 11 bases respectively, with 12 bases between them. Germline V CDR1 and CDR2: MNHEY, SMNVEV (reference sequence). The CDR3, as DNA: TGTGCCAGCAGTTTAGGCCCACCTGGTGAGCTGTTTTTT. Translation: CASSLGPPGELFF.

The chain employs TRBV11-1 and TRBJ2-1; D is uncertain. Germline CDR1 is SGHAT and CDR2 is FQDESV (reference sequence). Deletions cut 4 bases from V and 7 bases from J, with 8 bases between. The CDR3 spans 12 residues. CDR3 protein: CASSSRWNEQFF. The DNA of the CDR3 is TGTGCCAGCAGCTCCCGATGGAATGAGCAGTTCTTC.